This T cell receptor beta chain was obtained from a study of response to subunit inactivated influenza vaccine. General study points: Few new T cells, the authors suggested, are recruited by each seasonal influenza vaccination.

The CDR3 loop spans 21 amino acids. Germline V gene data show CDR1 as SGHRS and CDR2 as YFSETQ. V was shortened by 0 bases and J by 5 bases, with 32 bases between the two germline ends. Using its own MiXCR run on the RT-PCR reads, TCRdb lists one record per CDR3 protein. The profile covers about 160,000 distinct CDR3 sequences, with 9.5% to 13% appearing a single time and 9.5% to 15% taken by the ten largest. Comments on this clonotype: No antigen is known for it.

The chain joins TRBV5-1 to TRBJ2-5; D ambiguous. This material consisted of non-naive T cells sorted from PBMCs, taken 45 days after vaccination. This receptor was taken from a man aged 45-65 years who received an inactivated influenza vaccine. For the CDR3, the DNA is TGCGCCAGCAGCTTGGAGTCGCCTTCATCGAACGGACCGCTGAAGGAGGAGACCCAGTACTTC. This encodes CASSLESPSSNGPLKEETQYF.